This T cell receptor beta chain was recorded in a study of T cells in Graves' hyperthyroidism and ophthalmopathy. RNA transcripts gave rise to amplified TCR beta CDR3 regions. Researchers ran a first-round RT-PCR on the TCR CDR3 using the HTBI primer set. TCRdb itself ran the multiplex PCR reads through MiXCR, one entry per CDR3 protein. The sample carries under 650,000 distinct CDR3 sequences, about 16% recorded once. This clonotype was detected a few times. Stable Graves' hyperthyroidism denoted no ophthalmopathy progression over 18 months. Diagnosing involved the use of clinical symptoms, serum thyroxine and TRAb, thyroid ultrasound and orbital computed tomography. The ends were cut back, 3 bases at V and 4 bases at J, with 11 bases in the middle. Germline-derived CDR1 and CDR2 are DFQATT and SNEGSKA (reference sequence). The CDR3 covers 13 residues.

The chain joins TRBV20-1 to TRBJ2-3; D is unclear. The sample taken for sequencing was blood. The source of this sequence is a woman aged 25 to 39 with Graves' hyperthyroidism. CDR3 sequence: CSARRWSPDTQYF. In DNA form, the CDR3 reads TGCAGTGCTAGGAGGTGGTCCCCAGATACGCAGTATTTT.